The 13 T cell receptor beta chains given below trace back to one sample, sequenced in a study of brain T cells in children with intractable seizures. The table came from immunoSEQ multiplex PCR; TCRdb's copy has only in-frame clones and leaves some out. The table includes about 340,000 clones, about 93% detected once. Regarding time point: blood from clinic visit 5 months post-surgery; TSC patient then seizure free. This specimen was peripheral blood, taken roughly 5 months after surgery. The receptors originated from a boy under three years old with tuberous sclerosis and intractable seizures.

The genes are TRBV24-1 and TRBJ2-5; the match to TRBD1 covers 7 bases. The junction had 1 base not matched to a gene; V was cut back by 3 bases and J by 4 bases. Per the germline V gene, CDR1 is KGHDR and CDR2 is SFDVKD. The CDR3 has 13 residues. The CDR3: CATSDGTVETQYF. CDR3 DNA: TGTGCCACCAGTGATGGGACAGTAGAGACCCAGTACTTC.

The chain carries TRBV19 and TRBJ1-6, with D possibly matching TRBD1 (5 bases). The germline CDR1 and CDR2 sequences are LNHDA and SQIVND (reference sequence). The CDR3 is 14 amino acids. V was cut by 3 bases and J by 9 bases, with 12 bases left in between. CDR3 sequence: CASSIQGRTSPLHF. The CDR3 DNA reads as TGTGCCAGTAGTATCCAGGGAAGAACTTCACCCCTCCACTTT.

This clone came up once. Different DNA sequences within this sample yield the same CDR3. The gene calls are TRBV9 and TRBJ2-2; 8 bases are shared with TRBD2. J gave up 1 base and V 2 bases, and 1 base lay outside the gene matches. The CDR3 runs to 15 residues. Germline values: CDR1 SGDLS, CDR2 YYNGEE. The CDR3 sequence is CASSVRGGNTGELFF. The CDR3 bases are TGTGCCAGCAGCGTCCGGGGGGGGAACACCGGGGAGCTGTTTTTT.

The chain is built from TRBV19 and TRBJ2-5; possibly TRBD1 for D (7 bases). Germline V gives CDR1 LNHDA, CDR2 SQIVND (reference sequence). V shed 3 bases and J shed 2 bases, with 16 bases lying between them. The CDR3 runs to 16 residues. The CDR3 DNA reads as TGTGCCAGTAGTATCCAATCAGGGGGAGGTCAAGAGACCCAGTACTTC. Amino acids: CASSIQSGGGQETQYF.

V is TRBV10-3 and J is TRBJ1-3; the D gene is possibly TRBD1 (5 bases). Trimming shortened V by 9 bases and J by 2 bases, and 8 bases separated the two germline ends. Germline CDR1 is ENHRY and CDR2 is SYGVKD. The CDR3 is made up of 12 amino acids. CDR3 protein: CAILQAGNTIYF. The CDR3 DNA reads as TGTGCCATTTTACAGGCTGGAAACACCATATATTTT.

About this clone itself: Other DNA sequences of this sample code for an identical CDR3. The gene calls are TRBV12-3 or TRBV12-4 and TRBJ2-7, with no clear D. CDR3 size: 12 residues. Trimming pared 0 bases from V and 3 bases from J, leaving 3 bases between. The CDR3 loop reads CASSLAGYEQYF. CDR3 DNA: TGTGCCAGCAGTTTAGCCGGCTACGAGCAGTACTTC.

V usage is TRBV5-6 and J usage is TRBJ2-3; tentatively, D is TRBD2 (6 bases). The CDR3 has 15 amino acids. The V end lost 3 bases, the J end lost 0 bases, and 11 bases lay between the germline ends. The germline V gene encodes CDR1 SGHDT and CDR2 YYEEEE. This chain's CDR3 is CASSWGLLSTDTQYF. The CDR3 DNA sequence: TGTGCCAGCAGCTGGGGACTCCTAAGCACAGATACGCAGTATTTT.

The gene calls are TRBV11-3 and TRBJ2-7; D may be TRBD1 or TRBD2 (5 bases each). The CDR3 is 14 amino acids. Germline values: CDR1 SGHNT, CDR2 YENEEA. V was clipped by 3 bases and J by 1 base, with 10 bases between them. The CDR3, as DNA: TGTGCCAGCAGCTTGTACGGGGCTTCCTACGAGCAGTACTTC. Translated, it gives CASSLYGASYEQYF. The entire variable domain, with the rest obtained from reference TRBV11-3 and TRBJ2-7, is as follows: EAGVVQSPRYKIIEKKQPVAFWCNPISGHNTLYWYLQNLGQGPELLIRYENEEAVDDSQLPKDRFSAERLKGVDSTLKIQPAELGDSAVYLCASSLYGASYEQYFGPGTRLTVT.

V gene TRBV2 combines with J gene TRBJ1-1; D unclear. CDR1 and CDR2 from the germline V gene are SNHLY and FYNNEI. This CDR3 has 13 residues. V was cut by 5 bases and J by 0 bases, with 7 bases left in between. The CDR3 loop is CASSRTVNTEAFF. The CDR3 DNA sequence: TGTGCCAGCAGTAGGACTGTGAACACTGAAGCTTTCTTT.

CDR3 DNA: TGTGCCAGCACAATCCAAAGGCAGGGGAGGGAGCAGTACTTC. This sequence encodes CASTIQRQGREQYF. This sequence joins TRBV28 and TRBJ2-7; either TRBD1 or TRBD2 may supply D (6 bases each). CDR1 is MDHEN and CDR2 is SYDVKM in the germline V gene. This CDR3 comprises 14 residues. The ends were cut back, 7 bases at V and 7 bases at J, with 20 bases in the middle.

The genes are TRBV9 and TRBJ2-7, with 16 bases identical to TRBD2. Germline values: CDR1 SGDLS, CDR2 YYNGEE. The length of the CDR3 is 17 residues. J was trimmed by 2 bases and V by 4 bases; bases with no gene match: 6. This chain's CDR3 is CASSPGLAGGSPYEQYF. The CDR3 bases are TGTGCCAGCAGCCCGGGACTAGCGGGAGGGAGCCCCTACGAGCAGTACTTC.

The chain links TRBV29-1 to TRBJ2-1; perhaps TRBD1 as D (6 bases). CDR1 is SQVTM and CDR2 is ANQGSEA in the germline V gene. The CDR3 runs 15 residues. Trimming pared 3 bases from V and 9 bases from J, leaving 21 bases between. This CDR3 is CSVDGGLLGSIEQFF. The CDR3 DNA sequence: TGCAGCGTTGATGGGGGCCTTTTAGGGTCGATTGAGCAGTTCTTC.

This rearrangement joins TRBV4-1 to TRBJ2-7; the match to TRBD1 covers 8 bases. Looked up from germline, CDR1 is MGHRA and CDR2 is YSYEKL. The CDR3 length is 18 residues. V trimming: 0 bases; J trimming: 4 bases; junction bases outside the gene matches: 14. CDR3 sequence (DNA): TGCGCCAGCAGCCAAGACTACTCTCGCGGGACAGGAGATTACGAGCAGTACTTC. As protein: CASSQDYSRGTGDYEQYF.